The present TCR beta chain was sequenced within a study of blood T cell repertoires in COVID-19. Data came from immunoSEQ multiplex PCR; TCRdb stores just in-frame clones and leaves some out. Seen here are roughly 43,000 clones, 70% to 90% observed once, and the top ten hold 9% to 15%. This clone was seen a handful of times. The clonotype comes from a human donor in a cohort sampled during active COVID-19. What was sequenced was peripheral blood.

CDR3 DNA: TGTGCCAGCAGCCTGACAGGGAGAGGGGACTATGGCTACACCTTC. Protein: CASSLTGRGDYGYTF. The genes are TRBV4-2 and TRBJ1-2; TRBD1 agrees at 7 bases. V lost 4 bases, J lost 3 bases, and 8 bases stayed unmatched. Germline loops: CDR1 LGHNA, CDR2 YNFKEQ. The CDR3 runs 15 residues.